This entry concerns a single T cell receptor (beta chain). This entry comes from a study of technical replicates of blood from several donors. Clones were sequenced by immunoSEQ multiplex PCR, and TCRdb holds only the in-frame ones, with some missing. The sample has around 80,000 clones; just over 95% are singletons. Germline CDR1 MNHEY, CDR2 SVGAGI. CDR3 length equals 14 residues. Trimming removed 4 bases at V and 5 bases at J, with 12 bases between. This sequence was found in a human donor in good health. The sample was T cells isolated from PBMCs. This sequence joins TRBV6-5 and TRBJ2-1; the D gene is possibly TRBD2 (5 bases). The CDR3 loop is CASSSHSENNEQFF. The CDR3 DNA sequence: TGTGCCAGCAGTTCCCATAGCGAGAACAATGAGCAGTTCTTC.